The 21 T cell receptor beta chains below were found in one sample sequenced in a study of CXCR3-negative and CXCR3-positive naive CD8 T cells. The libraries of TRB cDNA were prepared using 5' RACE with UMI labels. TCRdb processed the 5' RACE reads again and assigns one entry to each CDR3 protein, with no DNA. This repertoire includes about 4,700 distinct CDR3 sequences. The antigens of these receptors remain unknown. Study results and caveats: CXCR3-negative naive cells had less hydrophobic TRB CDR3s than did CXCR3-positive naive cells.

The sequenced sample consisted of naive CXCR3+ CD8+ T cells from blood. Stated subset: CD45RO-CCR7+CD27+CD95- naive CD8+ T cells expressing CXCR3 (TNR3+). Every receptor here comes from a human donor in good health. Some clones in this sample may be carry-over from other donors' samples.

The chain is built from TRBV10-3 and TRBJ1-1. Germline CDR1 ENHRY, CDR2 SYGVKD. The CDR3 consists of 11 residues. The CDR3: CAISLGTEAFF.

This clonotype counts as medium-sized (0.01 to 0.1%) by frequency. The rearrangement joins TRBV29-1 to TRBJ2-1. The CDR3 runs 14 residues. Germline lookup yields CDR1 SQVTM and CDR2 ANQGSEA. The CDR3 spells CSVASGSRYNEQFF.

This clonotype registers medium-sized (0.01 to 0.1%) by frequency. The chain combines TRBV19 with TRBJ2-4; the TCRdb call, TRBD1, lacks DNA for checking. Germline V gene data show CDR1 as LNHDA and CDR2 as SQIVND (reference sequence). The CDR3 loop spans 16 amino acids. CDR3 loop: CASSPGQGLAKNIQYF.

This clonotype registers medium-sized by frequency. The rearrangement links TRBV20-1 to TRBJ2-1; TCRdb returns TRBD2, unconfirmable since there is no DNA. The germline V gene has CDR1 DFQATT and CDR2 SNEGSKA (reference sequence). The CDR3 runs 17 residues. The CDR3: CSARDWMAGGTYNEQFF.

The rearrangement links TRBV13 to TRBJ2-4. Germline loops: CDR1 PRHDT, CDR2 FYEKMQ (reference sequence). This CDR3 is built from 13 residues. CDR3 in amino acids: CASSLGLEDIQYF.

This clonotype registers medium-sized by frequency. V and J are TRBV20-1 and TRBJ2-3; TCRdb gives TRBD1 as the D gene, but with no DNA this cannot be confirmed. Germline V lookup: CDR1 DFQATT, CDR2 SNEGSKA (reference sequence). The CDR3 runs to 17 residues. Here the CDR3 reads CSARGDRSHPSTDTQYF.

V and J are TRBV7-6 and TRBJ2-2; TCRdb designates TRBD1, a call that cannot be tested without DNA. CDR3 size: 14 residues. The germline CDR1 and CDR2 sequences are SGHVS and FNYEAQ. The CDR3 region is CASSGGGHTGELFF.

J is TRBJ2-7 and V is TRBV6-5; TCRdb lists TRBD2, though no DNA is available to test this call. The CDR3 is made up of 15 amino acids. The V gene's germline CDR1 is MNHEY and CDR2 SVGAGI. The CDR3 loop is CASSAGLAVPYEQYF.

The V call is TRBV20-1, the J call TRBJ1-1. This CDR3 has 14 amino acids. The germline gives CDR1 DFQATT, CDR2 SNEGSKA (reference sequence). The CDR3 protein is CSTRWETLNTEAFF.

The chain carries TRBV29-1 and TRBJ1-1. CDR1 is SQVTM and CDR2 is ANQGSEA in the germline V gene. The CDR3 extends over 11 amino acids. CDR3: CSVVKNTEAFF.

The chain combines TRBV12-3 or TRBV12-4 with TRBJ1-1; the D call from TCRdb, TRBD1, cannot be confirmed without DNA. This CDR3 comprises 14 residues. The CDR3 region is CASSRQGTNTEAFF.

This clonotype is labeled medium-sized (0.01 to 0.1%) based on frequency. The V call is TRBV10-3, the J call TRBJ1-1; as DNA is missing, the TRBD1 call by TCRdb cannot be tested. CDR1 is ENHRY and CDR2 is SYGVKD in the germline V gene. The CDR3 sequence is 12 residues long. The CDR3 is CAIRSSGAEAFF.

Judged by frequency, this clonotype is medium-sized. This rearrangement joins TRBV29-1 to TRBJ2-1; TCRdb calls TRBD2, which cannot be checked without DNA. This CDR3 region has 16 residues. CDR1 and CDR2 (germline): SQVTM, ANQGSEA. The CDR3 spells CSARETSGRAFDEQFF.

The chain links TRBV29-1 to TRBJ2-7; checking the TCRdb D call of TRBD1 is not possible without DNA. CDR3 size: 13 residues. In germline, CDR1 is SQVTM, CDR2 ANQGSEA. CDR3 amino acids: CSVGTISTYEQYF.

The rearrangement joins TRBV4-3 to TRBJ2-1; with no DNA, the TCRdb D assignment of TRBD2 cannot be verified. Germline loops: CDR1 LGHNA, CDR2 YSLEER. The CDR3 has 14 residues. The CDR3 sequence: CASSFLAGTIEQFF.

The chain has TRBV5-1 and TRBJ2-7; TCRdb picks TRBD2, but there is no DNA to check that call. CDR3 length: 12 amino acids. Germline assignment: CDR1 SGHRS and CDR2 YFSETQ. The CDR3: CASRTGTNEQYF.

The chain has TRBV29-1 and TRBJ2-1; the TCRdb call, TRBD2, lacks DNA for checking. Germline V CDR1 and CDR2: SQVTM, ANQGSEA. The CDR3 consists of 14 residues. The CDR3 sequence: CSVADGSSIDEQFF.

Its frequency marks this clonotype as medium-sized. The genes are TRBV29-1 and TRBJ2-1. Germline V gene sequence: CDR1 SQVTM, CDR2 ANQGSEA. The CDR3 sequence is 13 residues long. The CDR3 loop reads CSVEDGPTDEQFF.

This chain connects TRBV28 to TRBJ1-2; TCRdb selects TRBD1, and the lack of DNA leaves this call unchecked. The CDR3 runs to 14 residues. Germline V gene data show CDR1 as MDHEN and CDR2 as SYDVKM. The CDR3 loop reads CASSRAGTAYGYTF.

J is TRBJ2-7 and V is TRBV28. CDR1 and CDR2 (germline): MDHEN, SYDVKM. The CDR3 runs 15 residues. This CDR3 is CASTSEKSLPYEQYF.

The chain joins TRBV25-1 to TRBJ2-1; checking the TCRdb D call of TRBD2 is not possible without DNA. The V gene's germline CDR1 is MGHDK and CDR2 SYGVNS. The CDR3 extends over 14 amino acids. CDR3 protein: CASSISGSPNEQFF.